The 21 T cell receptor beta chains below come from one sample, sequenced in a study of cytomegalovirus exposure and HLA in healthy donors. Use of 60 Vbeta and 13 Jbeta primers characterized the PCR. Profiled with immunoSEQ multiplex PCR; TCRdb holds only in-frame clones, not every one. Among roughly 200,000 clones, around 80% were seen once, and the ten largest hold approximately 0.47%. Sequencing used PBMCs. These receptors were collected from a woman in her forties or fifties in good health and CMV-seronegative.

CDR3 residues: CASLRGQGILSEETQYF. The CDR3 DNA sequence: TGCGCCAGCCTCCGGGGACAGGGGATTTTGTCTGAAGAGACCCAGTACTTC. This sequence joins TRBV5-1 and TRBJ2-5; 10 nucleotides agree with TRBD1. Germline V gene data show CDR1 as SGHRS and CDR2 as YFSETQ. V trimming: 7 bases; J trimming: 3 bases; junction bases outside the gene matches: 15. The CDR3 spans 17 residues.

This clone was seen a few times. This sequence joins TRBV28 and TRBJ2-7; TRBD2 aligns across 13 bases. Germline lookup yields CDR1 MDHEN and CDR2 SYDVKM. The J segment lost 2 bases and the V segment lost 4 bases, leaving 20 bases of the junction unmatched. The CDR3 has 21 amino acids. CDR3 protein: CASSSFMGGRLAGGIPYEQYF. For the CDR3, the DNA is TGTGCCAGCAGTTCCTTTATGGGAGGGAGACTAGCGGGAGGTATACCCTACGAGCAGTACTTC.

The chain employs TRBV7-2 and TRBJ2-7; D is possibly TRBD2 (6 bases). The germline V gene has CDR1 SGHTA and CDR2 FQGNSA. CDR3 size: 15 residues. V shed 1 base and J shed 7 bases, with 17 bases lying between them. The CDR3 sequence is CASSLGAGRFGEQYF. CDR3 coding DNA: TGTGCCAGCAGCTTAGGGGCGGGGCGGTTCGGGGAGCAGTACTTC. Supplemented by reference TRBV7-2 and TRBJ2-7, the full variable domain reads GAGVSQSPSNKVTEKGKDVELRCDPISGHTALYWYRQSLGQGLEFLIYFQGNSAPDKSGLPSDRFSAERTGGSVSTLTIQRTQQEDSAVYLCASSLGAGRFGEQYFGPGTRLTVT.

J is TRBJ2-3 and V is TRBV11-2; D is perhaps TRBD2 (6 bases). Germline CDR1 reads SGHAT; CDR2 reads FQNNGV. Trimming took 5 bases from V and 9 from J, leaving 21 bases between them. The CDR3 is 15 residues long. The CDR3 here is CASSPAGGDPTTQYF. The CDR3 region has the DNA TGTGCCAGCAGCCCCGCCGGAGGGGACCCGACCACGCAGTATTTT.

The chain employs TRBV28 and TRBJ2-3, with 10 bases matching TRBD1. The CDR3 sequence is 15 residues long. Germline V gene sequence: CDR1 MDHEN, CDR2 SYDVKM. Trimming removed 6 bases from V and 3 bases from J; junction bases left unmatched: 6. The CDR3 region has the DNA TGTGCCAGCAGCTCCCCGGGACAGGGGACAGATACGCAGTATTTT. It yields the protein CASSSPGQGTDTQYF.

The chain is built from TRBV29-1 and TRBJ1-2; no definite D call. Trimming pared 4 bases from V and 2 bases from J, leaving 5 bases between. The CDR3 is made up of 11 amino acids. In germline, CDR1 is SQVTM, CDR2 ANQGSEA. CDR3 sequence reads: CSVALNYGYTF. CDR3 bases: TGCAGCGTTGCTCTGAACTATGGCTACACCTTC.

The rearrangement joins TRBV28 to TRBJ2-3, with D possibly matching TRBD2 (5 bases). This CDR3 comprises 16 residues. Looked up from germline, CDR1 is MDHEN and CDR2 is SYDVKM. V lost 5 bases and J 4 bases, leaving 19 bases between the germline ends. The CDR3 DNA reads TGTGCCAGCAGTGACCATGTTCGCCGGGAACCAGATACGCAGTATTTT. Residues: CASSDHVRREPDTQYF.

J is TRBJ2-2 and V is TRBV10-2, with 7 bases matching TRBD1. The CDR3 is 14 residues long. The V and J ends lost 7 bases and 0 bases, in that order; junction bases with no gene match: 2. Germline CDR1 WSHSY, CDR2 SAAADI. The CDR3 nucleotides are TGCGCCAGCAAGGGACAGCCGAACACCGGGGAGCTGTTTTTT. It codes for CASKGQPNTGELFF.

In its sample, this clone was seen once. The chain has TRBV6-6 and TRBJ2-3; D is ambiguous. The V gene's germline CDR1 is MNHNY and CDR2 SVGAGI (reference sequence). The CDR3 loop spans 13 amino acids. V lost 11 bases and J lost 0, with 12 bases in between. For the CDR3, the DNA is TGTGCCGCCCGGTTTCCTAGCACAGATACGCAGTATTTT. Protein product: CAARFPSTDTQYF.

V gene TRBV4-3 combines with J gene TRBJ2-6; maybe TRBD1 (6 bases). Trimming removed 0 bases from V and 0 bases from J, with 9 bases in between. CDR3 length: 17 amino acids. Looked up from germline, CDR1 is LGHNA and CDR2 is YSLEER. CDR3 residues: CASSQEGTSSGANVLTF. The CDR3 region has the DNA TGCGCCAGCAGCCAAGAAGGGACAAGCTCTGGGGCCAACGTCCTGACTTTC.

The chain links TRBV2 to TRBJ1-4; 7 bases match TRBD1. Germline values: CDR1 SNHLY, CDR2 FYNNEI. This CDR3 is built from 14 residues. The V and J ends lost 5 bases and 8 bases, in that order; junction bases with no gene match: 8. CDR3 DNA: TGTGCCAGCAGTTTTGACAGGGTCGGAGAAAAACTGTTTTTT. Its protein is CASSFDRVGEKLFF.

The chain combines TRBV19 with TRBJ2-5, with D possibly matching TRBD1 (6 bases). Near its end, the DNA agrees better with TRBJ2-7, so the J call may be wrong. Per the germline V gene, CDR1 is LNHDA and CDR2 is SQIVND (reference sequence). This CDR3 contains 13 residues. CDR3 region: CASSTTGLYEQYF. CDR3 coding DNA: TGTGCCAGTAGTACGACAGGACTCTACGAGCAGTACTTC.

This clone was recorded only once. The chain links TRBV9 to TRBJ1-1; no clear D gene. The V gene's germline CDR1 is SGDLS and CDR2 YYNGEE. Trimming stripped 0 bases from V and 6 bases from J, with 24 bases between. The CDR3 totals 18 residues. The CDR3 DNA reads TGTGCCAGCAGCGTAGGGACGGCGGGTCCCCTCATGGGTGCTGAAGCTTTCTTT. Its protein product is CASSVGTAGPLMGAEAFF.

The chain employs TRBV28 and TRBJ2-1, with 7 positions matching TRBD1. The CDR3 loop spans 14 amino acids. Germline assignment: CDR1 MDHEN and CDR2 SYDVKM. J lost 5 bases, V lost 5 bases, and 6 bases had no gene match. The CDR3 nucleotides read TGTGCCAGCAGTGCAGGGGGTCTAGACAATGAGCAGTTCTTC. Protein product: CASSAGGLDNEQFF. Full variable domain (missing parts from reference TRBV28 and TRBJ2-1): DVKVTQSSRYLVKRTGEKVFLECVQDMDHENMFWYRQDPGLGLRLIYFSYDVKMKEKGDIPEGYSVSREKKERFSLILESASTNQTSMYLCASSAGGLDNEQFFGPGTRLTVL.

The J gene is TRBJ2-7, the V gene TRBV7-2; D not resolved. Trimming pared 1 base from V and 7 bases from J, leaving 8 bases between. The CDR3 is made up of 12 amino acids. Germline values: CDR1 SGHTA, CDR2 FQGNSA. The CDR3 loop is CASSLVSREQYF. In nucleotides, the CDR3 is TGTGCCAGCAGCTTAGTATCTCGGGAGCAGTACTTC.

The CDR3: CASSASQGLPEFF. The CDR3 bases are TGTGCCAGCAGTGCCAGTCAGGGGTTGCCCGAGTTCTTC. This chain joins TRBV2 and TRBJ2-1; a weak D match, TRBD1 (6 bases). The germline V gene has CDR1 SNHLY and CDR2 FYNNEI. V was shortened by 4 bases and J by 14 bases, with 18 bases between the two germline ends. The CDR3 covers 13 residues.

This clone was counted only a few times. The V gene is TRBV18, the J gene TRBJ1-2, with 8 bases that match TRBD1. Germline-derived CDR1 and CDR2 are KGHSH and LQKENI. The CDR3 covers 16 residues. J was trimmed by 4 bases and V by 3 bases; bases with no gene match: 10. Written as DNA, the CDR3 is TGTGCCAGCTCACCGAGCGGGTCCGGGACAGGCTATGGCTACACCTTC. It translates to CASSPSGSGTGYGYTF.

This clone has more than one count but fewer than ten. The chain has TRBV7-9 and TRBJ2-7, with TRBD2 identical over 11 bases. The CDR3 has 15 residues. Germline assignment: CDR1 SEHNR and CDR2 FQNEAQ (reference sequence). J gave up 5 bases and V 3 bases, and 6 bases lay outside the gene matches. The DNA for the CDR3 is TGTGCCAGCAGCTTCGGACTAGCGGGTTCCCACGAGCAGTACTTC. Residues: CASSFGLAGSHEQYF.

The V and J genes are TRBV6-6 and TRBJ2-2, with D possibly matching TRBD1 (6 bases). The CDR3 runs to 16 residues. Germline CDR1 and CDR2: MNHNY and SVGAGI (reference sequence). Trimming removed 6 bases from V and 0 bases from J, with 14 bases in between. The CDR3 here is CASRTGGQTNTGELFF. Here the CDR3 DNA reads TGTGCCAGCAGAACCGGAGGACAGACGAACACCGGGGAGCTGTTTTTT.

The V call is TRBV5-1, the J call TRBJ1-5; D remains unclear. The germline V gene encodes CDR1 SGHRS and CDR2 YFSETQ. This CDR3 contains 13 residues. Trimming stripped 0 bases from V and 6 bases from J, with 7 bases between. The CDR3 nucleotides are TGCGCCAGCAGCTTGGACAGTTCTCAGCCCCAGCATTTT. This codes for CASSLDSSQPQHF.

CDR3 in amino acids: CAIRAGAADTQYF. DNA of the CDR3: TGTGCCATCAGAGCGGGAGCCGCAGATACGCAGTATTTT. This sequence joins TRBV10-3 and TRBJ2-3; 8 nucleotides align to TRBD2. There are 13 residues in the CDR3. The V gene's germline CDR1 is ENHRY and CDR2 SYGVKD. Trimming removed 6 bases from V and 4 bases from J; junction bases left unmatched: 3.